This T cell receptor beta chain was documented in a study of blood T cell repertoires in COVID-19. This clone has just a few counts. Germline trimming cut 6 bases from V and 1 base from J; bases unmatched to any gene: 11. CDR3 size: 15 residues. The germline CDR1 and CDR2 sequences are DFQATT and SNEGSKA (reference sequence). In the authors' methods: Nucleated cell number was recorded as an estimate derived from reference gene primer amplification. Clones were read by immunoSEQ multiplex PCR, and TCRdb kept only the in-frame ones, dropping some. V and J calls and clone size are given by that table; D and trimming were obtained from the DNA. The sample records some 180,000 clones, 80% to 90% being singletons.

The genes are TRBV20-1 and TRBJ1-1, with 7 positions matching TRBD1. The sequenced sample was peripheral blood. The sequence came from a woman at least 80 years old with acute or convalescent COVID-19. Written as DNA, the CDR3 is TGCAGTGCGAGTGACAGGGCGCGAGGGAACACTGAAGCTTTCTTT. It codes for CSASDRARGNTEAFF.